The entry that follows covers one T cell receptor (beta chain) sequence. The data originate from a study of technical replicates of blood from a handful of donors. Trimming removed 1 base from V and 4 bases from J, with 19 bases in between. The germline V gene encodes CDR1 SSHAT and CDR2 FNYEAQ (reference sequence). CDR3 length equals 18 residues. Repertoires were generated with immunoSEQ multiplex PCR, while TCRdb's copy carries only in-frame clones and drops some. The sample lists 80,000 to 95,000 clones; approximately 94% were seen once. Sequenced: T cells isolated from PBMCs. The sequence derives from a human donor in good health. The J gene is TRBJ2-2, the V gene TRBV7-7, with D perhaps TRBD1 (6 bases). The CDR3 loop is CASSLGPIAGTSTGELFF. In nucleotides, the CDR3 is TGTGCCAGCAGCTTAGGGCCTATAGCCGGGACATCCACCGGGGAGCTGTTTTTT.